These T cell receptor beta chains were read from a single sample in a study of shared clonotypes between healthy human individuals. The method was immunoSEQ multiplex PCR; TCRdb's version includes in-frame clones alone and lacks a portion of them. The sample records approximately 250,000 clones, 65% being singletons. The sequenced sample consisted of memory CD4+ T cells sorted from blood. These receptors were taken from a man younger than 45 in good health. CDR3s include the opening cysteine and the closing phenylalanine or tryptophan. Each record gives: D gene, clone size, J gene, V gene, CDR3 DNA, CDR3 protein. The D gene is left open where the match is weak. Size values are once, few and many counts, or a class for expanded clones, and some rows have none.

-,-,TRBJ2-3,TRBV7-9,TGTGCCAGCAGCTTAGGGTACAGCGATCGGCGGAATACAGATACGCAGTATTTT,CASSLGYSDRRNTDTQYF
TRBD1,many,TRBJ2-2,TRBV2,TGTGCCAGCAGGAGAACGGACAGGCCCGGGGAGCTGTTTTTT,CASRRTDRPGELFF
-,few,TRBJ2-1,TRBV7-6,TGTGCCAGCAGCGCCCGCCCGGGGGTCTACAATGAGCAGTTCTTC,CASSARPGVYNEQFF
-,many,TRBJ2-7,TRBV7-8,TGTGCCAGCAGCGAAAAGGGGAATACTCTCTACGAGCAGTACTTC,CASSEKGNTLYEQYF
-,once,TRBJ2-1,TRBV4-3,TGCGCCAGCAGCCAAGATTTCCGGGAGTGGTACAATGAGCAGTTCTTC,CASSQDFREWYNEQFF
TRBD1,-,TRBJ1-5,TRBV18,TGTGCCAGCTCGCTGGACAGGGAGGTGGTTCAGCCCCAGCATTTT,CASSLDREVVQPQHF
-,few,TRBJ1-5,TRBV2,TGTGCCAGCAGTGCTACTCCTAGCCCAAATCAGCCCCAGCATTTT,CASSATPSPNQPQHF
TRBD2,-,TRBJ2-1,TRBV29-1,TGCAGCGTTGAGGGACTAGCGACATACAATGAGCAGTTCTTC,CSVEGLATYNEQFF
TRBD1,-,TRBJ2-1,TRBV18,TGTGCCAGCTCACCACCCGGGACAGGGTTTGGGAATGAGCAGTTCTTC,CASSPPGTGFGNEQFF
-,-,TRBJ2-1,TRBV5-1,TGCGCCAGCAGCTTGATTGACGCCGACAATGAGCAGTTCTTC,CASSLIDADNEQFF
-,-,TRBJ2-7,TRBV6-5,TGTGCCAGCAAGCGTCAGTCCTTCCTCTACGAGCAGTACTTC,CASKRQSFLYEQYF
TRBD2,-,TRBJ2-1,TRBV12-5,TGTGCTAGTGGTTACGCCTCGGGACTAGCGGGGAGGACTAGTAATGAGCAGTTCTTC,CASGYASGLAGRTSNEQFF
-,many,TRBJ2-5,TRBV15,TGTGCCACCAGCAGAGGGCAGGAACAAGAGACCCAGTACTTC,CATSRGQEQETQYF
TRBD1,-,TRBJ2-5,TRBV5-1,TGCGCCAGCAGCCCCGCCCCACGGACAGGGACGGAGACCCAGTACTTC,CASSPAPRTGTETQYF
-,-,TRBJ2-2,TRBV18,TGTGCCAGCTCACCCCTTAGCATTTCGAACACCGGGGAGCTGTTTTTT,CASSPLSISNTGELFF
-,many,TRBJ2-5,TRBV6-4,TGTGCCAGCAGTGAGGGAGTGGGGCACCAAGAGACCCAGTACTTC,CASSEGVGHQETQYF
TRBD1,few,TRBJ2-5,TRBV2,TGTGCCAGCAGTGGTACAGGGGTCAGGGAGACCCAGTACTTC,CASSGTGVRETQYF
-,-,TRBJ2-7,TRBV10-3,TGTGCCATCAGGGGGGACCGGCTAGCGCGATACGAGCAGTACTTC,CAIRGDRLARYEQYF
TRBD1,-,TRBJ2-7,TRBV5-6,TGTGCCAGCAGCCCGTCACCCTCCGGGACAGGGGGGTACGAGCAGTACTTC,CASSPSPSGTGGYEQYF
-,few,TRBJ2-3,TRBV10-3,TGTGCCATCAGTGGGCGGCTGCCGGCAGATACGCAGTATTTT,CAISGRLPADTQYF
-,-,TRBJ1-2,TRBV5-4,TGTGCCAGCAGCCTGGACAAAAACTATGGCTACACCTTC,CASSLDKNYGYTF
-,-,TRBJ1-1,TRBV27,TGTGCCAGCAGTTTAACCGGGGTGCCGAACACTGAAGCTTTCTTT,CASSLTGVPNTEAFF
-,-,TRBJ2-5,TRBV2,TGTGCCAGCAGTGAAACCCGGGGCCGAGAGACCCAGTACTTC,CASSETRGRETQYF
-,-,TRBJ2-5,TRBV7-8,TGTGCCAGCAGGCTAATGGGGCGGATGGAGACCCAGTACTTC,CASRLMGRMETQYF
TRBD1,-,TRBJ2-2,TRBV28,TGTGCCAGCAGAAGGGGGCAGATGAACACCGGGGAGCTGTTTTTT,CASRRGQMNTGELFF
-,-,TRBJ2-2,TRBV18,TGTGCCAGCTCCCGACGACAGGACGTCAACGGCGGGGAGCTGTTTTTT,CASSRRQDVNGGELFF
-,-,TRBJ2-1,TRBV6-5,TGTGCCAGCACCAAGGGACAACCCAATGAGCAGTTCTTC,CASTKGQPNEQFF
-,few,TRBJ1-1,TRBV7-2,TGTGCCAGCAGCGTATTGGTAGGGACTGAAGCTTTCTTT,CASSVLVGTEAFF
-,few,TRBJ2-4,TRBV27,TGTGCCAGCAGTAAATCACAGGCGCTAGCCAAAAACATTCAGTACTTC,CASSKSQALAKNIQYF
-,-,TRBJ2-1,TRBV23-1,TGCGCCAGCAGCCTTTGCAATTTGGGCTACAATGAGCAGTTCTTC,CASSLCNLGYNEQFF
TRBD1,-,TRBJ2-2,TRBV7-8,TGTGCCAGCAGCAGACAGGGGGCCGGGGAGCTGTTTTTT,CASSRQGAGELFF
TRBD1,-,TRBJ2-7,TRBV9,TGTGCCAGCAGCGTAGAAGGACAGGGATTCTACGAGCAGTACTTC,CASSVEGQGFYEQYF
-,-,TRBJ2-3,TRBV6-4,TGTGCCAGCAGTGACTCTAGGGGGGCCACAGATACGCAGTATTTT,CASSDSRGATDTQYF
-,few,TRBJ2-6,TRBV2,TGTGCCAGCAGTGATGTGGGGGCCAACGTCCTGACTTTC,CASSDVGANVLTF
-,-,TRBJ1-3,TRBV6-1,TGTGCCAGCAGATCAGGCCACTCTGGAAACACCATATATTTT,CASRSGHSGNTIYF
TRBD2,few,TRBJ2-1,TRBV28,TGTGCCAGCAGCCGACTAGCGGATTACAATGAGCAGTTCTTC,CASSRLADYNEQFF
-,-,TRBJ2-2,TRBV5-1,TGCGCCAGCACTCTAATGGACACCGGGGAGCTGTTTTTT,CASTLMDTGELFF
TRBD2,-,TRBJ2-1,TRBV4-3,TGCGCCAGCAGTCGTGGACTAGCGGGGGACAATGAGCAGTTCTTC,CASSRGLAGDNEQFF
-,-,TRBJ2-3,TRBV6-5,TGTGCCAGCAGTAATACCGGGACTAGCACAGATACGCAGTATTTT,CASSNTGTSTDTQYF
-,-,TRBJ2-5,TRBV28,TGTGCCAGCAATAAAAACCGGGCCCTCGAGGAGACCCAGTACTTC,CASNKNRALEETQYF
-,-,TRBJ2-1,TRBV5-6,TGTGCCAGCAGCCCCCGAAACGGACGTAGGAGCTCCTACAATGAGCAGTTCTTC,CASSPRNGRRSSYNEQFF
-,-,TRBJ2-7,TRBV6-1,TGTGCCAGCAGAAGGACAGCTGATGAGGCGTACGAGCAGTACTTC,CASRRTADEAYEQYF
TRBD2,-,TRBJ2-3,TRBV7-9,TGTGCCAGCAGCCTAGCGGCGGGTAGCACAGATACGCAGTATTTT,CASSLAAGSTDTQYF
TRBD2,-,TRBJ2-4,TRBV5-1,TGCGCCAGCAGCACCAGCGGGAGTAGAAACATTCAGTACTTC,CASSTSGSRNIQYF
-,-,TRBJ2-5,TRBV5-6,TGTGCCAGCAGCTTGATTTCCGGAGAGGAGACCCAGTACTTC,CASSLISGEETQYF
-,-,TRBJ2-2,TRBV11-3,TGTGCCAGCACCCCCCCTTACTCTGACACCGGGGAGCTGTTTTTT,CASTPPYSDTGELFF